This paragraph reports one TCR beta chain. The method was immunoSEQ multiplex PCR; TCRdb's version includes in-frame clones alone and lacks a portion of them. This sample carries about 160,000 clones, 96% of them seen once, and the ten largest clones take 0.95% to 1.1%. This sample was taken from a study of control samples from healthy donors and cancer patients. Trimming removed 4 bases from V and 4 bases from J; junction bases left unmatched: 15. CDR1 is SGHDT, CDR2 YYEEEE, per germline. This CDR3 comprises 17 residues. This receptor was obtained from a woman under 40 in good health. This chain links TRBV5-6 with TRBJ2-7, with 9 bases lining up with TRBD1. Sequenced sample: blood. In nucleotides, the CDR3 is TGTGCCAGCAGCCGGACAGGGGCGGGCTGGGGTGAGTACGAGCAGTACTTC. This gives the protein CASSRTGAGWGEYEQYF.